This T cell receptor (beta chain) originates from a study of early T cells in non-severe SARS-CoV-2 infection. This clonotype was seen ten or more times. Its matching antigen is unknown. Each cDNA molecule carried a unique molecular identifier. A single record per CDR3 protein comes from TCRdb applying MiXCR to the 5' RACE reads. This sample has 30,000 or so distinct CDR3 sequences, with about 7% found just once. Study-wide points: Matches to VDJdb favored anti-spike CD8 responses and missed private and CD4 specificities.

Sequenced: whole blood. The clonotype originates from an adult who was a healthcare worker with PCR-confirmed SARS-CoV-2 infection or an uninfected control (not recorded which).

The CDR3 here is CASSIGEAGTYEQYF. In DNA, the CDR3 is TGTGCCAGTAGTATAGGCGAAGCGGGGACCTACGAGCAGTACTTC. The chain combines TRBV19 with TRBJ2-7; 7 nucleotides line up with TRBD2. Per germline, CDR1 LNHDA and CDR2 SQIVND (reference sequence). The CDR3 spans 15 residues. The junction had 5 bases not matched to a gene; V was cut back by 1 base and J by 2 bases.